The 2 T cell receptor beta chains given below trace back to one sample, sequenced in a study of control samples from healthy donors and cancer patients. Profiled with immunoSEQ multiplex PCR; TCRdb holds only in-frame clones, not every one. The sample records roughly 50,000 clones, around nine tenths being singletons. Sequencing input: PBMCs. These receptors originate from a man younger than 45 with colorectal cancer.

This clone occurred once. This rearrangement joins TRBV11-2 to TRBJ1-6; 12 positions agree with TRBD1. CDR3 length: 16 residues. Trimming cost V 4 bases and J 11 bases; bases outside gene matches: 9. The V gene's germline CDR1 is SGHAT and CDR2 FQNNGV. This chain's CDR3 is CASSSGTGGGRAPLHF. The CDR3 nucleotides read TGTGCCAGCAGCTCAGGGACAGGGGGCGGGCGGGCACCCCTCCACTTT.

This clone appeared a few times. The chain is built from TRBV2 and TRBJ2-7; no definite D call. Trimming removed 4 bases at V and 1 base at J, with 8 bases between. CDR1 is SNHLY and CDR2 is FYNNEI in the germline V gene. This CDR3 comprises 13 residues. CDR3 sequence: CASSVVRSYEQYV. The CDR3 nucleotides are TGTGCCAGCAGTGTGGTCAGGTCCTACGAGCAGTACGTC.